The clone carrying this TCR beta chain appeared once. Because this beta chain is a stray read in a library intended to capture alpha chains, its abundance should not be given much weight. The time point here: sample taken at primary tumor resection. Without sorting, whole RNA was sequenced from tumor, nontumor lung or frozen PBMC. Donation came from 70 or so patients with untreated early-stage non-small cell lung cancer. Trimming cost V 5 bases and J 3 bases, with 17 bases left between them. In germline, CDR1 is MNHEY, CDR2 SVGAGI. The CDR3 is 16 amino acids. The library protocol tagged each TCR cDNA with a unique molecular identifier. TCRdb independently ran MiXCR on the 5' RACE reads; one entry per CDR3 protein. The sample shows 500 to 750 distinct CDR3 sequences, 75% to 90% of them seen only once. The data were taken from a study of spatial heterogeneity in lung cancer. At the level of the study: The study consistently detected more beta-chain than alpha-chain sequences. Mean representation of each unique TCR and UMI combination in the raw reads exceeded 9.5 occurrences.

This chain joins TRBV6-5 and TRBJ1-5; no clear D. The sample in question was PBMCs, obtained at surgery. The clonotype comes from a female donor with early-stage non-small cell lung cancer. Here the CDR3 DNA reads TGTGCCAGCAGTCCCACAGCGGATGGTCACAATCAGCCCCAGCATTTT. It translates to CASSPTADGHNQPQHF.